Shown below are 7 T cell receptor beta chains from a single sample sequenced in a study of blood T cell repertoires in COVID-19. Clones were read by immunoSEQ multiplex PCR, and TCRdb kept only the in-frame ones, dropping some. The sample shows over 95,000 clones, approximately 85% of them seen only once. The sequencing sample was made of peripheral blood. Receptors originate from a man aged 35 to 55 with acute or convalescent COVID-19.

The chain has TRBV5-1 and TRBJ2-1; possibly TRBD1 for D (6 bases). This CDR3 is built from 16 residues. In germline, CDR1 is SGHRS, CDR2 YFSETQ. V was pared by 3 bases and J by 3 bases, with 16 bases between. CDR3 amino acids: CASSSEQGFLYNEQFF. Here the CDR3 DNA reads TGCGCCAGCAGCTCGGAACAGGGCTTCCTCTACAATGAGCAGTTCTTC.

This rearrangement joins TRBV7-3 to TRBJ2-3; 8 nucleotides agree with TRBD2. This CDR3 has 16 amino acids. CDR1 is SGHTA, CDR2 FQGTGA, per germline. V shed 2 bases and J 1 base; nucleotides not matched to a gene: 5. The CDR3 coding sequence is TGTGCCAGCAGCTTACTCCCAGCGGGGGGCACAGATACGCAGTATTTT. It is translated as CASSLLPAGGTDTQYF.

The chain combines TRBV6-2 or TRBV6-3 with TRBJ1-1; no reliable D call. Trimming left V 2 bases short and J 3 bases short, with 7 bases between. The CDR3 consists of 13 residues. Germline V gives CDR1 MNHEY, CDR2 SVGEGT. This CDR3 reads CASSYEVHTEAFF. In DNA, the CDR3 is TGTGCCAGCAGTTACGAGGTTCACACTGAAGCTTTCTTT.

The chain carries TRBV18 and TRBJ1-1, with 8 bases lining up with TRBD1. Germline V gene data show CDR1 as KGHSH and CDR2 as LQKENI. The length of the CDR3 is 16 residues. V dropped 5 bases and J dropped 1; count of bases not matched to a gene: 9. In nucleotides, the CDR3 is TGTGCCAGCTCAAAAGGACAGGGAAGAGGGAACACTGAAGCTTTCTTT. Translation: CASSKGQGRGNTEAFF. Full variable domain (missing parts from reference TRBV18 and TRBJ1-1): NAGVMQNPRHLVRRRGQEARLRCSPMKGHSHVYWYRQLPEEGLKFMVYLQKENIIDESGMPKERFSAEFPKEGPSILRIQQVVRGDSAAYFCASSKGQGRGNTEAFFGQGTRLTVV.

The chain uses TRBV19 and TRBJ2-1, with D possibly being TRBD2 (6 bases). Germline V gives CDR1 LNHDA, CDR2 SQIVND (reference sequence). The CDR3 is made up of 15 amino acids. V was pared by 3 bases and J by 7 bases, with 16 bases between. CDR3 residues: CASSMGREYRNEQFF. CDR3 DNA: TGTGCCAGTAGTATGGGCCGGGAGTACAGGAATGAGCAGTTCTTC.

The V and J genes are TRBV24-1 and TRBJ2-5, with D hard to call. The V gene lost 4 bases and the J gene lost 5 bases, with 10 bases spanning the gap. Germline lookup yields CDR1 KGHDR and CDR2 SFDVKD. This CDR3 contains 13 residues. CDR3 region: CATSERSLETQYF. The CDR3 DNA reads TGTGCCACCAGTGAACGGTCTCTTGAGACCCAGTACTTC.

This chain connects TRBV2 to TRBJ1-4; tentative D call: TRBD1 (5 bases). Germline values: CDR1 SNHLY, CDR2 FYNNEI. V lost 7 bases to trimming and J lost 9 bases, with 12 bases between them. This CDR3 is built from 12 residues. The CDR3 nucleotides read TGTGCCAGCAACCAAGACAGTCAAAAACTGTTTTTT. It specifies CASNQDSQKLFF.